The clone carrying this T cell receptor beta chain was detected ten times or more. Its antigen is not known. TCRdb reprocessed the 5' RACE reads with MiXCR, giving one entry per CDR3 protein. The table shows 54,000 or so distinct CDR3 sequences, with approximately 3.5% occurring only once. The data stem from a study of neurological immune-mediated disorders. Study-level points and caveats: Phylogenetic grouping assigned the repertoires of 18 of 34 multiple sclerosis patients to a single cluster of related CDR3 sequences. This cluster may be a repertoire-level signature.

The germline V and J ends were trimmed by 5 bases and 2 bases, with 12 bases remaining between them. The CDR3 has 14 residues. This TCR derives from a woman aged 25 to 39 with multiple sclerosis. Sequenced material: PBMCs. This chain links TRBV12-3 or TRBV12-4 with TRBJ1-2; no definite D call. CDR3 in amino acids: CASSQLLRNYGYTF. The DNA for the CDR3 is TGTGCCAGCAGTCAGCTCCTAAGGAACTATGGCTACACCTTC.